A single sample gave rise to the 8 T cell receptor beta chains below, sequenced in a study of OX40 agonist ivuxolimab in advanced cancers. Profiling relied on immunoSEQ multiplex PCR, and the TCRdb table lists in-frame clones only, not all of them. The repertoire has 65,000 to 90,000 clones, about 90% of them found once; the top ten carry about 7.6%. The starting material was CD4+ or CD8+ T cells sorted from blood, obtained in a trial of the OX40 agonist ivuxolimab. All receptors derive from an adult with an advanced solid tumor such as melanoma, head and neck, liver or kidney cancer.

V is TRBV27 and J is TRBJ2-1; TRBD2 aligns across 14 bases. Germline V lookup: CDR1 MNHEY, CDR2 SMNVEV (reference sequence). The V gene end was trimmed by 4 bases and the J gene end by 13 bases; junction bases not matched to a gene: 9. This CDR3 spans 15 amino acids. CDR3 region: CASSSWTSGGFPQFF. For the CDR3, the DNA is TGTGCCAGCAGTTCTTGGACTAGCGGGGGGTTTCCCCAGTTCTTC.

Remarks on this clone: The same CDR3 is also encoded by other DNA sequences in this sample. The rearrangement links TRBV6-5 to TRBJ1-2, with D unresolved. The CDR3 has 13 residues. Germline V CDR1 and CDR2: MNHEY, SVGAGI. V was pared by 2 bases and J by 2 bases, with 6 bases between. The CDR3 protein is CASSYGQNYGYTF. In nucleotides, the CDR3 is TGTGCCAGCAGTTACGGGCAGAACTATGGCTACACCTTC.

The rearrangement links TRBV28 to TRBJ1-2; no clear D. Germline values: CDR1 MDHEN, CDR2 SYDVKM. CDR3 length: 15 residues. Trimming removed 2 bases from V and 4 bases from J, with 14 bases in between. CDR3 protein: CASSLEMQSPYGYTF. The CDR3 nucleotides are TGTGCCAGCAGTTTAGAGATGCAGAGCCCCTATGGCTACACCTTC.

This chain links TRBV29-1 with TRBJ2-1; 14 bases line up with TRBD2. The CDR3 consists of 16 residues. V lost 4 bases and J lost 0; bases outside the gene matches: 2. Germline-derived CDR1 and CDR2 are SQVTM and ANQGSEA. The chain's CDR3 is CSVGGTSGSSYNEQFF. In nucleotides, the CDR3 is TGCAGCGTTGGGGGGACTAGCGGGAGCTCCTACAATGAGCAGTTCTTC.

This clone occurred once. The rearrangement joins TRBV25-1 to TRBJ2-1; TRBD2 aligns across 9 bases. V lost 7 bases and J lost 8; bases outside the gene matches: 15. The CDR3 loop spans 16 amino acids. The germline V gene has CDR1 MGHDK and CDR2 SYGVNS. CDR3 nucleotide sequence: TGTGCCAGCACCACCAGGGGACTAGCTCTATTCGATGAGCAGTTCTTC. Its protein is CASTTRGLALFDEQFF. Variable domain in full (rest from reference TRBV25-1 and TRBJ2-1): EADIYQTPRYLVIGTGKKITLECSQTMGHDKMYWYQQDPGMELHLIHYSYGVNSTEKGDLSSESTVSRIRTEHFPLTLESARPSHTSQYLCASTTRGLALFDEQFFGPGTRLTVL.

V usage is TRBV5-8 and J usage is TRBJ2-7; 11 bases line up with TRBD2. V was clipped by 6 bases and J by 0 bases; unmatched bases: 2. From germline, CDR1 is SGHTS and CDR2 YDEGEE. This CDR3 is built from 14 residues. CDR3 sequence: CASIAGGISYEQYF. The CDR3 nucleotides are TGTGCCAGCATAGCGGGGGGGATCTCCTACGAGCAGTACTTC.

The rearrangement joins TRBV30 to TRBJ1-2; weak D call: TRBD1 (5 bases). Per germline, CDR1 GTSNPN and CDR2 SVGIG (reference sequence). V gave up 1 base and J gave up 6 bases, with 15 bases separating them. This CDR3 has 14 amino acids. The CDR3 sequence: CAWSAGAVVDGYTF. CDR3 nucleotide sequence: TGTGCCTGGAGTGCCGGGGCGGTTGTAGATGGCTACACCTTC.

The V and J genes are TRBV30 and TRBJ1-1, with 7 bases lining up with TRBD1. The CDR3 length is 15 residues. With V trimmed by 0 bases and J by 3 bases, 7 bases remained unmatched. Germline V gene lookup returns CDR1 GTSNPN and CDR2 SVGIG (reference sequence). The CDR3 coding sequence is TGTGCCTGGAGTGTCGACAGGGAGAGGGACACTGAAGCTTTCTTT. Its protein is CAWSVDRERDTEAFF.